Here is one T cell receptor (beta chain) with its context. Generated by immunoSEQ multiplex PCR, the TCRdb table keeps only in-frame clones and is missing some. Of under 200,000 clones in the sample, approximately 80% are singletons; the top ten hold 4.6%. The CDR3 has 12 amino acids. Trimming took off 11 bases at V and 9 bases at J, with 17 bases between the two ends. Germline loops: CDR1 MDHEN, CDR2 SYDVKM. The sample comes from a study of cytotoxic CD8 clonotypes in ibrutinib-treated CLL. J is TRBJ1-5 and V is TRBV28; D is unclear. Sequenced here: PBMCs, sampled after 24 months of ibrutinib treatment. The TCR comes from a human donor with chronic lymphocytic leukemia. For the CDR3, the DNA is TGTGCCGGCCGAGGAGGTTTAGGGCCCCAGCATTTT. The encoded protein is CAGRGGLGPQHF.